Detailed here is one TCR beta chain. Its antigen remains unknown. Germline loops: CDR1 SEHNR, CDR2 FQNEAQ (reference sequence). V was clipped by 4 bases and J by 0 bases, with 12 bases between them. This CDR3 region has 15 residues. The TCR beta cDNA libraries carried unique molecular identifiers. Around 500,000 cDNA molecules were obtained from approximately 1 to 10 million T cells. Each CDR3 protein gets one entry after TCRdb re-called the PCR reads with MiXCR. The table records roughly 730,000 distinct CDR3 sequences, 25% to 30% of them present only once. This sample stems from a study of post-analysis software for immune sequencing data. Study-wide findings and caveats: Comparison of patients with controls showed a handful of TRBV segments more frequent in patients, TRBV5-6, TRBV5-1 and TRBV20-1 among them. F-measure co-clustering was strong for batch-matched samples.

Source material: blood. This chain joins TRBV7-9 and TRBJ1-1; no clear D gene. The TCR sequence derives from a girl between 10 and 17 years old with multiple sclerosis. The CDR3: CASSSWEDLNTEAFF. The CDR3 region has the DNA TGTGCCAGCAGCTCCTGGGAAGATCTGAACACTGAAGCTTTCTTT.